These T cell receptor beta chains were read from a single sample in a study of technical replicates of blood from a handful of donors. TCRdb's table, derived via immunoSEQ multiplex PCR, lists solely in-frame clones and lacks some. The sample records tens of thousands of clones, 95% to 98% being singletons. Specimen: T cells isolated from PBMCs. Source of these receptors: a human donor in good health. Both conserved end residues are part of each CDR3. The order of the fields is D gene, J gene, clone size, V gene, CDR3 protein, CDR3 DNA. D genes are given only for firm matches. Size values are once, few and many counts, or a class for expanded clones, and some rows have none.

NA | TRBJ2-5 | NA | TRBV5-4 | CASSSQGYETQYF | TGTGCCAGCAGCTCCCAGGGGTACGAGACCCAGTACTTC
NA | TRBJ1-1 | NA | TRBV6-1 | CASILDRMNTEAFF | TGTGCCAGCATCCTGGACAGAATGAACACTGAAGCTTTCTTT
NA | TRBJ1-5 | NA | TRBV19 | CASSRRFDQPQHF | TGTGCCAGTAGTCGGAGGTTCGATCAGCCCCAGCATTTT
TRBD1 | TRBJ1-1 | once | TRBV19 | CASSAQGSTEAFF | TGTGCCAGTAGTGCACAGGGGTCCACTGAAGCTTTCTTT
TRBD2 | TRBJ2-2 | once | TRBV4-1 | CASSPRTSDTGELFF | TGCGCCAGCAGCCCGCGGACTAGCGACACCGGGGAGCTGTTTTTT
TRBD2 | TRBJ2-2 | NA | TRBV25-1 | CASSEWQGLATNTGELFF | TGTGCCAGCAGTGAATGGCAGGGACTAGCAACGAACACCGGGGAGCTGTTTTTT
NA | TRBJ1-2 | NA | TRBV6-6 | CASSRDTPKYGYTF | TGTGCCAGCAGCCGGGACACCCCTAAGTATGGCTACACCTTC
NA | TRBJ1-5 | NA | TRBV19 | CASSILTVGNQPQHF | TGTGCCAGTAGTATTCTAACAGTTGGGAATCAGCCCCAGCATTTT
TRBD1 | TRBJ2-7 | NA | TRBV19 | CASSIRDSSYEQYF | TGTGCCAGTAGTATAAGGGACAGCTCCTACGAGCAGTACTTC
NA | TRBJ1-2 | NA | TRBV7-9 | CASSIDRQAYGYTF | TGTGCCAGCAGCATAGATCGACAGGCCTATGGCTACACCTTC
TRBD1 | TRBJ1-2 | NA | TRBV30 | CASPEGQGGTF | TGTGCCTCCCCCGAGGGACAGGGCGGTACCTTC
NA | TRBJ2-7 | NA | TRBV27 | CASSRDTISSYEQYF | TGTGCCAGCTCCCGGGACACGATAAGCTCCTACGAGCAGTACTTC
NA | TRBJ2-7 | NA | TRBV28 | CASSLWGPMAYEQYF | TGTGCCAGCAGTTTATGGGGCCCCATGGCCTACGAGCAGTACTTC
NA | TRBJ1-5 | NA | TRBV9 | CASSSHSGTNAQPQHF | TGTGCCAGCAGCTCTCACTCCGGGACAAATGCTCAGCCCCAGCATTTT
NA | TRBJ2-1 | once | TRBV5-1 | CASSFQGPPNNEQFF | TGCGCCAGCAGCTTCCAGGGCCCCCCCAACAATGAGCAGTTCTTC
TRBD1 | TRBJ2-1 | NA | TRBV18 | CASSPDNYEGADKFF | TGTGCCAGCTCACCTGACAATTACGAGGGGGCCGATAAGTTCTTC
NA | TRBJ1-5 | NA | TRBV19 | CASSLDSSPIYSNQPQHF | TGTGCCAGTAGTCTGGACAGCTCACCCATATATAGCAATCAGCCCCAGCATTTT
TRBD1 | TRBJ1-1 | once | TRBV9 | CASSVGGGAGTEAFF | TGTGCCAGCAGCGTAGGAGGGGGCGCGGGCACTGAAGCTTTCTTT
NA | TRBJ2-7 | once | TRBV28 | CASAGSGAYEQYF | TGTGCCAGCGCGGGTAGCGGAGCCTACGAGCAGTACTTC
TRBD1 | TRBJ1-1 | NA | TRBV5-1 | CASSSYQGADEAFF | TGCGCCAGCAGCTCGTACCAGGGGGCCGACGAAGCTTTCTTT
NA | TRBJ2-1 | NA | TRBV10-3 | CAISTQGLGPNYNEQFF | TGTGCCATCAGTACTCAGGGTCTCGGGCCCAACTACAATGAGCAGTTCTTC
NA | TRBJ2-1 | NA | TRBV27 | CASSLSGNEQFF | TGTGCCAGCAGTTTATCCGGTAATGAGCAGTTCTTC
TRBD1 | TRBJ2-2 | NA | TRBV5-1 | CASSQFRGHTGELFF | TGCGCCAGCAGCCAATTTAGGGGGCACACCGGGGAGCTGTTTTTT
NA | TRBJ1-5 | NA | TRBV9 | CASSPGGWAQPQHF | TGTGCCAGCAGCCCCGGAGGTTGGGCTCAGCCCCAGCATTTT
NA | TRBJ2-2 | NA | TRBV7-9 | CASSFLQTNTGELFF | TGTGCCAGCAGCTTTCTCCAGACAAACACCGGGGAGCTGTTTTTT
TRBD1 | TRBJ2-7 | NA | TRBV4-1 | CASSQIQGHNEQYF | TGCGCCAGCAGCCAAATACAGGGGCACAACGAGCAGTACTTC
TRBD1 | TRBJ1-5 | NA | TRBV4-1 | CASSHDRGRNQPQHF | TGCGCCAGCAGCCATGACAGGGGTCGCAATCAGCCCCAGCATTTT
NA | TRBJ2-7 | NA | TRBV28 | CASRSAGRERAYEQYF | TGTGCCAGCAGATCCGCCGGGAGAGAACGGGCCTACGAGCAGTACTTC
TRBD1 | TRBJ1-2 | NA | TRBV2 | CASSAGTGGLYGYTF | TGTGCCAGCAGTGCTGGGACAGGGGGCCTCTATGGCTACACCTTC
NA | TRBJ2-5 | NA | TRBV27 | CASSLFEGETQYF | TGTGCCAGCAGTTTATTTGAGGGAGAGACCCAGTACTTC
NA | TRBJ1-4 | NA | TRBV11-3 | CASSLLQGTASEKLFF | TGTGCCAGCAGCTTATTACAGGGAACCGCAAGCGAAAAACTGTTTTTT
NA | TRBJ1-5 | NA | TRBV29-1 | CSAMWGDQPQHF | TGCAGCGCCATGTGGGGGGATCAGCCCCAGCATTTT
NA | TRBJ2-7 | NA | TRBV7-2 | CASSLGQRPGLPYEQYF | TGTGCCAGCAGCTTAGGTCAGAGGCCGGGTCTCCCCTACGAGCAGTACTTC
NA | TRBJ2-7 | NA | TRBV29-1 | CSVGRGNSYEQYF | TGCAGCGTTGGCCGAGGGAACTCCTACGAGCAGTACTTC
TRBD2 | TRBJ2-5 | NA | TRBV9 | CASSVAGLAAETQYF | TGTGCCAGCAGCGTAGCCGGACTAGCCGCAGAGACCCAGTACTTC
TRBD1 | TRBJ2-7 | NA | TRBV11-2 | CASGKWGQGATYEQYF | TGTGCCAGCGGTAAATGGGGACAGGGGGCGACCTACGAGCAGTACTTC
TRBD2 | TRBJ2-7 | NA | TRBV11-2 | CASSSIAGEDEQYF | TGTGCCAGCAGCTCTATAGCGGGAGAAGACGAGCAGTACTTC
NA | TRBJ2-5 | NA | TRBV16 | CASSRAGDQETQYF | TGTGCCAGCAGCCGTGCAGGTGATCAAGAGACCCAGTACTTC
NA | TRBJ2-5 | NA | TRBV27 | CASSLNGGSKTQYF | TGTGCCAGCAGTCTCAATGGAGGCTCGAAGACCCAGTACTTC
NA | TRBJ2-5 | NA | TRBV5-8 | CASSFPGSVETQYF | TGTGCCAGCAGCTTCCCAGGGTCCGTGGAGACCCAGTACTTC
TRBD1 | TRBJ2-7 | NA | TRBV27 | CASTRSGDRGREQYF | TGTGCCAGCACTCGTTCCGGGGACAGGGGGCGTGAGCAGTACTTC
TRBD1 | TRBJ1-6 | NA | TRBV19 | CASSTRQGLKSPLHF | TGTGCCAGTAGTACAAGACAGGGTCTTAAATCACCCCTCCACTTT
NA | TRBJ2-3 | NA | TRBV2 | CASNGGPGTDTQYF | TGTGCCAGCAACGGGGGGCCCGGCACAGATACGCAGTATTTT